This T cell receptor beta chain was captured in a study of control samples from healthy donors and cancer patients. TCRdb keeps only in-frame clones here, not all; method: immunoSEQ multiplex PCR. The sample lists 90,000 to 130,000 clones, approximately 82% occurring once. The CDR3 has 17 amino acids. This clone was observed once. The clonotype comes from a man younger than 35 in good health. The chain recombines TRBV21-1 with TRBJ1-1. TRBV21-1 is designated a pseudogene. The sample consisted of blood. DNA for the CDR3: TGTGCCAGCAGCAAAGATATCCTCTGGGGGGTGAACACTGAAGCTTTCTTT. Protein: CASSKDILWGVNTEAFF.